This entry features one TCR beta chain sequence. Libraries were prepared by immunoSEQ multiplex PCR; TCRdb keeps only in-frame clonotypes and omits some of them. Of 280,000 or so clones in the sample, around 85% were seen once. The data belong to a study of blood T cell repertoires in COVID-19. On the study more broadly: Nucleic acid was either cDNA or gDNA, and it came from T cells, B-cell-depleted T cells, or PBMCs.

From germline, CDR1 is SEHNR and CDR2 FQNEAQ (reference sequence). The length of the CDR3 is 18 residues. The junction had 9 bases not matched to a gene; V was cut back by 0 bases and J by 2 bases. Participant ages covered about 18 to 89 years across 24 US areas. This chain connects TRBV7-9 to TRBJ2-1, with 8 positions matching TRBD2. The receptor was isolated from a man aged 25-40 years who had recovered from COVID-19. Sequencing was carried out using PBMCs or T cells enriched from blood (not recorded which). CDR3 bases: TGTGCCAGCAGCTTAGCGAGCGGGGGACCCATTACCTACAATGAGCAGTTCTTC. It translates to CASSLASGGPITYNEQFF.